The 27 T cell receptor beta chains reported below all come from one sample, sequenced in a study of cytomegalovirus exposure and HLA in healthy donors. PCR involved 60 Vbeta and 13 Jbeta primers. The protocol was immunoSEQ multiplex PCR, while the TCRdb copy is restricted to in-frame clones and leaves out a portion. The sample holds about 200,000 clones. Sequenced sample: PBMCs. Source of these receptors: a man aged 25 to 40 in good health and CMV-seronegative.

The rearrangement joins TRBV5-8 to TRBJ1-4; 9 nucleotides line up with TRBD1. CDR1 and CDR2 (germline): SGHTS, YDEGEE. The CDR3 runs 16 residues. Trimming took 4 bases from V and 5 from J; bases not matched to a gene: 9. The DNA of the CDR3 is TGTGCCAGCAGCGTTCTTCCGGGACAGGGAAATGAAAAACTGTTTTTT. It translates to CASSVLPGQGNEKLFF.

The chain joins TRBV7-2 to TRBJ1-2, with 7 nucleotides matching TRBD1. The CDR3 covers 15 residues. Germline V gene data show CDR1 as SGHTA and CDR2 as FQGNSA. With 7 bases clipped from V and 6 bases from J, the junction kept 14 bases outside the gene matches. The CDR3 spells CASKVPPPGGNGYTF. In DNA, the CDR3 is TGTGCCAGCAAGGTACCCCCTCCAGGGGGGAATGGCTACACCTTC.

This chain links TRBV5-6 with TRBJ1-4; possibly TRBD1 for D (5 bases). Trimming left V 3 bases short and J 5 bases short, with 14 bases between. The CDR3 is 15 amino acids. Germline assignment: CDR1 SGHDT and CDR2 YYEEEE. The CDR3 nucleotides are TGTGCCAGCAGCTCCTTACAGGACCCCAATGAAAAACTGTTTTTT. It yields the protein CASSSLQDPNEKLFF.

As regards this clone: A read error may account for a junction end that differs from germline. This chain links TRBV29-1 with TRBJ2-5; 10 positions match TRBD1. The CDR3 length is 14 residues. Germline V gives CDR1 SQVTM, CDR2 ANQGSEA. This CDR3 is CSVDGPAGQGSMDF. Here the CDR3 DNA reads TGCAGCGTTGACGGGCCCGCGGGACAGGGGTCCATGGACTTC.

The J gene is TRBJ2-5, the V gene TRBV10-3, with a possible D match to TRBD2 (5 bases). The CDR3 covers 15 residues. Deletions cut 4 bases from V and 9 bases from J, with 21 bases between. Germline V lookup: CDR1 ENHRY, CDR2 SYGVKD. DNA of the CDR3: TGTGCCATCAGTGTGGGTGTTGCGTCGAGGGTGTCCCAGTACTTC. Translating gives CAISVGVASRVSQYF.

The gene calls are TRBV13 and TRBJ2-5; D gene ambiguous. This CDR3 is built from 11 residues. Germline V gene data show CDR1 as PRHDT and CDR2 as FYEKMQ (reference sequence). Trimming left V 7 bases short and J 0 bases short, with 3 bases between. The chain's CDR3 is CASTNQETQYF. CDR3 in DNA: TGTGCCAGCACCAACCAAGAGACCCAGTACTTC.

The CDR3 nucleotides read TGTGCCTGGAGAAATCGAGGACAGAATAATTCACCCCTCCACTTT. It is translated as CAWRNRGQNNSPLHF. The V and J genes are TRBV30 and TRBJ1-6, with D possibly TRBD1 on 6 matching bases. Germline CDR1 GTSNPN, CDR2 SVGIG (reference sequence). Trimming cost V 3 bases and J 5 bases, with 14 bases left between them. This CDR3 is built from 15 residues.

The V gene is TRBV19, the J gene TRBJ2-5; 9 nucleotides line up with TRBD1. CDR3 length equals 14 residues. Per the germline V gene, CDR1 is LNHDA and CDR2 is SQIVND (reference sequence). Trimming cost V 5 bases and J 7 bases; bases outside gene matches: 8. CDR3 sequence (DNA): TGTGCCAGTAGTCCCGGGACAGGGACTCGGACCCAGTACTTC. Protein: CASSPGTGTRTQYF.

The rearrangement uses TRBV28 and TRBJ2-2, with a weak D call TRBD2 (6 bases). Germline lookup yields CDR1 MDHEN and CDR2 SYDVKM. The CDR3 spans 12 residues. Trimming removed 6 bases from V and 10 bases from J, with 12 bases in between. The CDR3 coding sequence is TGTGCCAGCAGGGTTAGCGGCCTGGAGCTGTTTTTT. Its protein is CASRVSGLELFF.

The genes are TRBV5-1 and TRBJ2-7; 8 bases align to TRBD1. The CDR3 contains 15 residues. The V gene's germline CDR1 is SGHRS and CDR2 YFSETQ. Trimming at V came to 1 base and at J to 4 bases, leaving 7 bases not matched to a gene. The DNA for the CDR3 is TGCGCCAGCAGCTTGCGGCCAGGGGGCGTGTACGAGCAGTACTTC. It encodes CASSLRPGGVYEQYF. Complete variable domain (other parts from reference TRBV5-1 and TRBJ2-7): KAGVTQTPRYLIKTRGQQVTLSCSPISGHRSVSWYQQTPGQGLQFLFEYFSETQRNKGNFPGRFSGRQFSNSRSEMNVSTLELGDSALYLCASSLRPGGVYEQYFGPGTRLTVT.

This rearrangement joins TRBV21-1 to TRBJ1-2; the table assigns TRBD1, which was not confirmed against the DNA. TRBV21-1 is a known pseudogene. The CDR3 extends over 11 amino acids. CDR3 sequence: CASRTNYGYTF. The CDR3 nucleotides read TGTGCCAGCAGGACAAACTATGGCTACACCTTC.

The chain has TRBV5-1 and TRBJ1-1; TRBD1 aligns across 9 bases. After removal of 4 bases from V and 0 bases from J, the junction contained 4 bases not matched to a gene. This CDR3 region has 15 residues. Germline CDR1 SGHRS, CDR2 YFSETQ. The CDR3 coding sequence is TGCGCCAGCAGCATGGGACAGGGAATGAACACTGAAGCTTTCTTT. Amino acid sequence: CASSMGQGMNTEAFF.

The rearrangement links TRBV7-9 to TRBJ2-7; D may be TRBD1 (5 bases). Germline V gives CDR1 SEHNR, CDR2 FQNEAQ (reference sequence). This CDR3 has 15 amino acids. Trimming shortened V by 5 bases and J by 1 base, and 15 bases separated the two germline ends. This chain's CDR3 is CASSIGHSSSYEQYF. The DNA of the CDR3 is TGTGCCAGCAGCATCGGACACTCATCGTCCTACGAGCAGTACTTC.

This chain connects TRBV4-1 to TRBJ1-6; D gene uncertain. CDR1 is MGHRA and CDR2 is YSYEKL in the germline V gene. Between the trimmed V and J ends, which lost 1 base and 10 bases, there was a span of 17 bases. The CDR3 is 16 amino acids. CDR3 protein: CASSQVLKASGSPLHF. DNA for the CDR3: TGCGCCAGCAGCCAAGTTCTAAAAGCCTCGGGGTCACCCCTCCACTTT.

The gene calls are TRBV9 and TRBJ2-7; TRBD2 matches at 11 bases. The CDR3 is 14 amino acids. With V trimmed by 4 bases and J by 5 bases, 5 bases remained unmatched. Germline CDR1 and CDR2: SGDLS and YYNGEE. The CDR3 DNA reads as TGTGCCAGCAGCCGTCTAGCGGGAGGTCACGAGCAGTACTTC. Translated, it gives CASSRLAGGHEQYF.

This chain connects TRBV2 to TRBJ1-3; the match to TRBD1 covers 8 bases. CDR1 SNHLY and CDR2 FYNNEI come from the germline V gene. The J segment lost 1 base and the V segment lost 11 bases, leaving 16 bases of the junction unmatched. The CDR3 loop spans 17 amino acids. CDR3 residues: CAGSGTGSLISGNTIYF. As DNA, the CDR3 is TGTGCCGGATCCGGGACAGGTTCCCTTATTTCTGGAAACACCATATATTTT.

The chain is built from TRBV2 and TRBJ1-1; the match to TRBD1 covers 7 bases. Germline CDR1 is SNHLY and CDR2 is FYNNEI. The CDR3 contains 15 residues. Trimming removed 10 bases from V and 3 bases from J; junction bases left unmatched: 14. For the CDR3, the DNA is TGTGCCACTTTACAGGGGACGGGGTCGGACACTGAAGCTTTCTTT. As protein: CATLQGTGSDTEAFF. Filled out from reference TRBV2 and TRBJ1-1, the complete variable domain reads EPEVTQTPSHQVTQMGQEVILRCVPISNHLYFYWYRQILGQKVEFLVSFYNNEISEKSEIFDDQFSVERPDGSNFTLKIRSTKLEDSAMYFCATLQGTGSDTEAFFGQGTRLTVV.

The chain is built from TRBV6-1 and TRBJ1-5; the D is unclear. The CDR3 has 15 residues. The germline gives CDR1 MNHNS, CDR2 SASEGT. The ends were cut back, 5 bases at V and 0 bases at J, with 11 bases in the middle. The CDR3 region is CASSLSGFSNQPQHF. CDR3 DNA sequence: TGTGCCAGCAGTTTGTCAGGATTTAGCAATCAGCCCCAGCATTTT.

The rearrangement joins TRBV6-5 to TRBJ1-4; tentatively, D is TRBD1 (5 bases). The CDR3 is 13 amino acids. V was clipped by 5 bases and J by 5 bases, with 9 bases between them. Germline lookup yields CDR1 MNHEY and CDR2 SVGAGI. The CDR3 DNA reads TGTGCCAGCAGTCTACGGGGGAATGAAAAACTGTTTTTT. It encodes CASSLRGNEKLFF.

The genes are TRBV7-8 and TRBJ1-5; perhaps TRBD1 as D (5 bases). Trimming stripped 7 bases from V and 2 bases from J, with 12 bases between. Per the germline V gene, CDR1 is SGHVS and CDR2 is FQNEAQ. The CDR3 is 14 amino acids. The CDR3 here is CASNRVGGNQPQHF. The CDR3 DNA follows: TGTGCCAGCAACCGAGTAGGGGGCAATCAGCCCCAGCATTTT.

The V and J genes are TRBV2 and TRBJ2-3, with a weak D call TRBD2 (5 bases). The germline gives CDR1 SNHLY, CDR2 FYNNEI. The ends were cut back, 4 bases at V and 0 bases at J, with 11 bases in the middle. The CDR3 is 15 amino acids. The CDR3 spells CASSVVRTSTDTQYF. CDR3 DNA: TGTGCCAGCAGTGTGGTCCGGACTAGCACAGATACGCAGTATTTT.

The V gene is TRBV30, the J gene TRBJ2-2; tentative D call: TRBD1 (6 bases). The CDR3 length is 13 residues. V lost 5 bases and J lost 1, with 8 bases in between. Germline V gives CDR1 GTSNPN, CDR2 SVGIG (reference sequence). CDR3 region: CAWGDKNTGELFF. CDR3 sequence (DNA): TGTGCCTGGGGGGACAAGAACACCGGGGAGCTGTTTTTT. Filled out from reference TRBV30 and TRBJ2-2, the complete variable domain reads SQTIHQWPATLVQPVGSPLSLECTVEGTSNPNLYWYRQAAGRGLQLLFYSVGIGQISSEVPQNLSASRPQDRQFILSSKKLLLSDSGFYLCAWGDKNTGELFFGEGSRLTVL.

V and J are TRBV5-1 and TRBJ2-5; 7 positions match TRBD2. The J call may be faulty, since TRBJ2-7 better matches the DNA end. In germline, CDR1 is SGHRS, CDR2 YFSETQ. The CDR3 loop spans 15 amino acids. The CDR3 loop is CASSLIASGDYEQYF. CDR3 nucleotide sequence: TGCGCCAGCAGCTTGATCGCTAGCGGTGACTACGAGCAGTACTTC.

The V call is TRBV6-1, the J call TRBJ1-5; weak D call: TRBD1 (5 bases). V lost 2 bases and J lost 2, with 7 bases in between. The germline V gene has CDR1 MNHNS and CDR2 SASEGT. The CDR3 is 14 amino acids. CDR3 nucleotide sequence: TGTGCCAGCAGTGAATTCAGGGGCAATCAGCCCCAGCATTTT. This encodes CASSEFRGNQPQHF.

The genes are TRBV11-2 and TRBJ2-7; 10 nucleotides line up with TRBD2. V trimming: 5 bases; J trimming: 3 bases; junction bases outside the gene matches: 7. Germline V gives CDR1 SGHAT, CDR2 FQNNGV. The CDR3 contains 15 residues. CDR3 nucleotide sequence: TGTGCCAGCAGCCTTACCGGGACTAGCGACTACGAGCAGTACTTC. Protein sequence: CASSLTGTSDYEQYF.

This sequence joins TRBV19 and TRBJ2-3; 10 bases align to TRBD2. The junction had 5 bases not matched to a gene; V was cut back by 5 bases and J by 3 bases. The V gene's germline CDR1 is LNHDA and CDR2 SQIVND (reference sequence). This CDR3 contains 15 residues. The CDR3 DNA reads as TGTGCCAGTAGTCAAGTAGCGGGAGGTACAGATACGCAGTATTTT. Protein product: CASSQVAGGTDTQYF.

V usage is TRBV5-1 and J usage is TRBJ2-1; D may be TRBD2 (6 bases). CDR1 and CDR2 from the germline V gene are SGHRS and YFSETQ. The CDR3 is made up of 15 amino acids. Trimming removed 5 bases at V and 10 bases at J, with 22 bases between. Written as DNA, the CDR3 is TGCGCCAGCAGATATCGGGGGACCTCCCCAGGGGAGCAGTTCTTC. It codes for CASRYRGTSPGEQFF.